This T cell receptor beta chain was recovered during a study of blood T cell repertoires in COVID-19. Turning to the study itself: The study drew acute and convalescent COVID-19 samples from the United States, Italy and Spain. Sample material is recorded as cDNA or gDNA derived from T cells, B-cell-depleted T cells, or PBMCs.

CDR1 SQVTM and CDR2 ANQGSEA come from the germline V gene. This CDR3 region has 15 residues. V shed 4 bases, J shed 0 bases, and the junction held 9 bases outside the gene matches. TCRdb's copy holds only in-frame clones and misses some; the assay was immunoSEQ multiplex PCR. This repertoire shows around 56,000 clones, approximately 80% found once; its top ten account for roughly 6.7%. The chain uses TRBV29-1 and TRBJ2-7; TRBD2 matches 7 bases. The sequenced sample consisted of peripheral blood. This clonotype was obtained from a man aged 55 to 70 with acute or convalescent COVID-19. The CDR3 bases are TGCAGCGTTGGGCGTACTAGCGTCCTCTCCTACGAGCAGTACTTC. Its translation is CSVGRTSVLSYEQYF.